This T cell receptor beta chain stems from a study of long-term antiretroviral therapy in people with HIV. Study summary: Samples collected earliest predate the 2015 immediate-ART recommendation by about a decade. Findings of the study overall: ART adherence, viral resistance and therapy changes went unrecorded. In samples taken after ART, diversity increased but remained below transplant donor control levels. Clones expanded before ART dominated the repertoire at all time points.

Looked up from germline, CDR1 is SGHNT and CDR2 is YYREEE (reference sequence). Trimming left V 3 bases short and J 7 bases short, with 21 bases between. This CDR3 comprises 16 residues. Samples were assayed with immunoSEQ v3.0 at survey level. Profiled with immunoSEQ multiplex PCR; TCRdb holds only in-frame clones, not every one. The table shows some 31,000 clones, with around 72% occurring only once. Comment on this clone: Its specificity is not known.

This TCR came from a woman aged 45-60 years with HIV. The J gene is TRBJ2-3, the V gene TRBV5-4; tentatively, D is TRBD2 (7 bases). Sequenced here: unsorted PBMCs, sampled 3.1 years after starting antiretroviral therapy. The CDR3 sequence is CASSSGGLGGQYTQYF. CDR3 bases: TGTGCCAGCAGCTCCGGGGGGCTAGGTGGACAGTATACGCAGTATTTT.